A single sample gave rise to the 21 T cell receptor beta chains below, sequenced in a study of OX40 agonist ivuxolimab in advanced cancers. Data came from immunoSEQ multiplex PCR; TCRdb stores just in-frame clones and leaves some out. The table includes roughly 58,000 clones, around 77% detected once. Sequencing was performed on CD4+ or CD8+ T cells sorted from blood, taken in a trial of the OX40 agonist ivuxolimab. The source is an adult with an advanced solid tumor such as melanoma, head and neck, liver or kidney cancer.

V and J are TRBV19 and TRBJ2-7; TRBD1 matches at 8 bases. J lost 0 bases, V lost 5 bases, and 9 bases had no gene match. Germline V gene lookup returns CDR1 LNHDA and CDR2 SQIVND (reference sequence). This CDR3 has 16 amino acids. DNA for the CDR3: TGTGCCAGTAGTCCAGGACAGGGTACGAGCTCCTACGAGCAGTACTTC. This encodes CASSPGQGTSSYEQYF. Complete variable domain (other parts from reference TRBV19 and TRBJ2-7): DGGITQSPKYLFRKEGQNVTLSCEQNLNHDAMYWYRQDPGQGLRLIYYSQIVNDFQKGDIAEGYSVSREKKESFPLTVTSAQKNPTAFYLCASSPGQGTSSYEQYFGPGTRLTVT.

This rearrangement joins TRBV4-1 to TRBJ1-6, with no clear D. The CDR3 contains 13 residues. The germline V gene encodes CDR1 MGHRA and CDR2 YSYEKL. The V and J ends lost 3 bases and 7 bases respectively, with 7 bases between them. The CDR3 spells CASSQGGNSPLHF. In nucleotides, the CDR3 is TGCGCCAGCAGCCAGGGAGGGAATTCACCCCTCCACTTT.

The CDR3 nucleotides read TGTGCCAGCAGGACTAGCGGGAGCCACAATGAGCAGTTCTTC. It is translated as CASRTSGSHNEQFF. The V gene is TRBV5-4, the J gene TRBJ2-1; 12 bases are shared with TRBD2. The length of the CDR3 is 14 residues. V lost 5 bases to trimming and J lost 5 bases; unmatched junction nucleotides: 2. Germline loops: CDR1 SGHNT, CDR2 YYREEE (reference sequence).

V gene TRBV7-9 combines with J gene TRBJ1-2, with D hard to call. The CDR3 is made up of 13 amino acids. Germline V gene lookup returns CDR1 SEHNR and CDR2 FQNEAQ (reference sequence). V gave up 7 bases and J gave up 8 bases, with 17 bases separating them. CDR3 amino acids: CASIPAPRPGYTF. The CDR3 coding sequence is TGTGCCAGCATCCCCGCCCCGCGGCCGGGCTACACCTTC.

CDR3 amino acids: CASSFAGARDTEAFF. The CDR3 nucleotides are TGTGCCAGCAGCTTCGCAGGGGCGAGGGACACTGAAGCTTTCTTT. The V and J genes are TRBV5-4 and TRBJ1-1, with D tentatively TRBD1 (6 bases). The CDR3 is 15 residues long. V lost 2 bases, J lost 3 bases, and 14 bases lay in between. Per the germline V gene, CDR1 is SGHNT and CDR2 is YYREEE (reference sequence). Full variable domain (remainder filled in from reference TRBV5-4 and TRBJ1-1): ETGVTQSPTHLIKTRGQQVTLRCSSQSGHNTVSWYQQALGQGPQFIFQYYREEENGRGNFPPRFSGLQFPNYSSELNVNALELDDSALYLCASSFAGARDTEAFFGQGTRLTVV.

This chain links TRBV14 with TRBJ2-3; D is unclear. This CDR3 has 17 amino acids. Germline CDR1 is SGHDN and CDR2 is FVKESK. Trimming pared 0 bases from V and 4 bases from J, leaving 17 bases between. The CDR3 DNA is TGTGCCAGCAGCCAAGAAGGCGCCCTGCCGTGGGCAGATACGCAGTATTTT. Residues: CASSQEGALPWADTQYF.

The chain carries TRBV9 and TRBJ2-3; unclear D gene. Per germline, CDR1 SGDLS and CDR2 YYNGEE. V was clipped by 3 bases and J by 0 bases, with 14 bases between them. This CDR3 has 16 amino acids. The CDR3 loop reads CASSASGPRSTDTQYF. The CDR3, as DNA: TGTGCCAGCAGCGCATCAGGACCGAGGAGCACAGATACGCAGTATTTT.

CDR3 loop: CAWSTGTGANVLTF. In DNA form, the CDR3 reads TGTGCCTGGAGTACAGGGACTGGGGCCAACGTCCTGACTTTC. This sequence joins TRBV30 and TRBJ2-6; perhaps TRBD1 as D (6 bases). V was cut by 2 bases and J by 2 bases, with 7 bases left in between. Germline V gives CDR1 GTSNPN, CDR2 SVGIG (reference sequence). The CDR3 extends over 14 amino acids.

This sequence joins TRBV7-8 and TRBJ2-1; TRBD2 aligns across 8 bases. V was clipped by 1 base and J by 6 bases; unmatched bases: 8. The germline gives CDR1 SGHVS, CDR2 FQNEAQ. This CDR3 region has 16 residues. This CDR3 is CASSLDSAGGFNEQFF. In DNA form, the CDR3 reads TGTGCCAGCAGCTTAGATTCTGCGGGAGGCTTCAATGAGCAGTTCTTC.

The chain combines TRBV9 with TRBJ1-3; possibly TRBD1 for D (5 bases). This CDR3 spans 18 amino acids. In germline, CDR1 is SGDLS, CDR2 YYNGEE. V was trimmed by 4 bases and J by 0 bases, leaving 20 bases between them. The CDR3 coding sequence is TGTGCCAGCAGCCCCGGGCCCCCGGCGACAGCCTCTGGAAACACCATATATTTT. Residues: CASSPGPPATASGNTIYF.

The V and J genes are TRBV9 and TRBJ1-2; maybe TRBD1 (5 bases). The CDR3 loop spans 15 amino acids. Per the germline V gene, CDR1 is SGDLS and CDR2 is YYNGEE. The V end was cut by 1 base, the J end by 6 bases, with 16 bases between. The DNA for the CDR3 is TGTGCCAGCAGCGTATTAGGAGGGGCGGCGAATGGCTACACCTTC. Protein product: CASSVLGGAANGYTF.

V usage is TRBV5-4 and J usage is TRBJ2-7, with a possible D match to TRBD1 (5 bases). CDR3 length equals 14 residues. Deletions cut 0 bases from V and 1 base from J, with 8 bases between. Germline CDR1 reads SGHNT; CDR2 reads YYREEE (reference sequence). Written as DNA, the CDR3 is TGTGCCAGCAGCTTGGAATCAGGGTCCTACGAGCAGTACTTC. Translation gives CASSLESGSYEQYF.

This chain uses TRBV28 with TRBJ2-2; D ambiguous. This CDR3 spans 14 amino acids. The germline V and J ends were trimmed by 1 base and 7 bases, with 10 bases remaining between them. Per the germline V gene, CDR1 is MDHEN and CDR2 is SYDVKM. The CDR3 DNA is TGTGCCAGCAGTTTATCGGCCTACGTCGGGGAGCTGTTTTTT. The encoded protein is CASSLSAYVGELFF.

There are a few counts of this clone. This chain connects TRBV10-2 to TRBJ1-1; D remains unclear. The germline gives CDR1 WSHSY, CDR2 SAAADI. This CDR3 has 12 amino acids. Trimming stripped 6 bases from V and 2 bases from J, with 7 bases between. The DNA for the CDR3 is TGCGCCAGCAGGGAGGGAAACACTGAAGCTTTCTTT. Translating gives CASREGNTEAFF.

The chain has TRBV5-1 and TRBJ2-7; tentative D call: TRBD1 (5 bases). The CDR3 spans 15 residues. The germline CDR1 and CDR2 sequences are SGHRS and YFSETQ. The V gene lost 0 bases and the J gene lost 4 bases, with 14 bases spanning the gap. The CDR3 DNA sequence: TGCGCCAGCAGCTTGGTCTCCAGGGCTCTTTACGAGCAGTACTTC. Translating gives CASSLVSRALYEQYF.

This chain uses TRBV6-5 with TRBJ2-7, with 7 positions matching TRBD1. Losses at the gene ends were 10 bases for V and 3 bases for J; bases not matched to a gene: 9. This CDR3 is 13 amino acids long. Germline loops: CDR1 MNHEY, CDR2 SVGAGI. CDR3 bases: TGTGCCACCTTCAGACAGGGTGGCTACGAGCAGTACTTC. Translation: CATFRQGGYEQYF.

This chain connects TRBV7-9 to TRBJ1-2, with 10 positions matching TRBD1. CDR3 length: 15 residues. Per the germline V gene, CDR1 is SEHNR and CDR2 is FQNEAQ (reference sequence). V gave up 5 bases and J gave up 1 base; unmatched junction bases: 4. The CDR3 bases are TGTGCCAGCAGCAACCGGGACAGGGGTAACTATGGCTACACCTTC. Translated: CASSNRDRGNYGYTF.

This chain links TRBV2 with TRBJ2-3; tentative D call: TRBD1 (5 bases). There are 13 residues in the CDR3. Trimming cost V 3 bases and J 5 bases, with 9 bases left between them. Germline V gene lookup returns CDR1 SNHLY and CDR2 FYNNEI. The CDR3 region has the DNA TGTGCCAGCAGTGATAGGGGCGTAGATACGCAGTATTTT. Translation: CASSDRGVDTQYF.

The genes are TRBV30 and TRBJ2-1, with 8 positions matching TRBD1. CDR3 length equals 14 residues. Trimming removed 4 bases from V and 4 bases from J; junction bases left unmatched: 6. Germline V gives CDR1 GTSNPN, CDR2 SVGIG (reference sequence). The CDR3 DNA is TGTGCCTGGACCCCCAGGACAGGGTACAATGAGCAGTTCTTC. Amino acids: CAWTPRTGYNEQFF.

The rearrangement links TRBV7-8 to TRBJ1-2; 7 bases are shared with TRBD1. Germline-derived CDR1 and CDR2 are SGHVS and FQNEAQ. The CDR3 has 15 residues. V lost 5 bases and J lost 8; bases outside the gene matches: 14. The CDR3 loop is CASSLRASTGPGYTF. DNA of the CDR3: TGTGCCAGCAGCCTCAGAGCCTCGACAGGGCCGGGCTACACCTTC.

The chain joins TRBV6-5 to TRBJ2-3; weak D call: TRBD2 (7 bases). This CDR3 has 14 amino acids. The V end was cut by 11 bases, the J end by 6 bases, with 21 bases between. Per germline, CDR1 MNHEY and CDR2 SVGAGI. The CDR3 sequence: CASQRGGGGDTQYF. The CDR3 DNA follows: TGTGCCTCCCAGAGGGGGGGCGGTGGGGATACGCAGTATTTT.